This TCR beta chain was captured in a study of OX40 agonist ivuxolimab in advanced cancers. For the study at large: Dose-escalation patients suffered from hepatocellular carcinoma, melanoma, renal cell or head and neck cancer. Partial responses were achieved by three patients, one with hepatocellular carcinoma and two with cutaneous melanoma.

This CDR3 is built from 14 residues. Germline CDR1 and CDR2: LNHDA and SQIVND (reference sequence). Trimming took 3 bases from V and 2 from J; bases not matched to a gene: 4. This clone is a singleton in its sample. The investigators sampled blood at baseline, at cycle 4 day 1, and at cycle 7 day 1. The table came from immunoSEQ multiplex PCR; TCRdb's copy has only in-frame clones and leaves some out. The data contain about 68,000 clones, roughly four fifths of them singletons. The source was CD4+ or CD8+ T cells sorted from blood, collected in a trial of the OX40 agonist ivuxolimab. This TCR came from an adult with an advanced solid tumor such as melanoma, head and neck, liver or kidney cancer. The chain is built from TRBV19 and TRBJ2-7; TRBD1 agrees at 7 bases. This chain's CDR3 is CASSIRRGTYEQYF. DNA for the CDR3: TGTGCCAGTAGTATCCGCAGGGGGACCTACGAGCAGTACTTC.